The 18 T cell receptor beta chains listed next were all sequenced from one sample in a study of shared clonotypes between healthy human individuals. The naive CD8 subset, CD45RO-negative cells positively selected for CCR7, excluded terminally differentiated effector memory CD45RA+ cells. Repertoires were generated with immunoSEQ multiplex PCR, while TCRdb's copy carries only in-frame clones and drops some. Of 2 million or so clones in the sample, 85% to 95% were seen once. Material: naive CD8+ T cells sorted from blood. The receptors derive from a young man in good health.

Of note for this clone: The same CDR3 is also encoded by other DNA sequences in this sample. V is TRBV27 and J is TRBJ2-7, with D possibly being TRBD1 or TRBD2 (5 bases each). The germline V gene encodes CDR1 MNHEY and CDR2 SMNVEV (reference sequence). There are 13 residues in the CDR3. V was shortened by 4 bases and J by 1 base, with 8 bases between the two germline ends. This CDR3 reads CASSSGPSYEQYF. The CDR3 DNA is TGTGCCAGCAGTTCGGGGCCTTCCTACGAGCAGTACTTC.

The CDR3 DNA is TGCGCCAGCAGTGAGTCAAGGTACGAGCAGTACTTC. Its translation is CASSESRYEQYF. The genes are TRBV10-1 and TRBJ2-7; D ambiguous. CDR1 is WNHNN and CDR2 is SYGVQD in the germline V gene (reference sequence). CDR3 length: 12 amino acids. Trimming pared 0 bases from V and 4 bases from J, leaving 4 bases between.

The rearrangement uses TRBV7-9 and TRBJ2-1; D is undetermined. Trimming removed 5 bases from V and 8 bases from J, with 16 bases in between. Germline V CDR1 and CDR2: SEHNR, FQNEAQ (reference sequence). The CDR3 sequence is 14 residues long. CDR3 DNA sequence: TGTGCCAGCAGCCCCACTCTCCCCGTGGATGAGCAGTTCTTC. This encodes CASSPTLPVDEQFF. Full variable domain (missing parts from reference TRBV7-9 and TRBJ2-1): DTGVSQNPRHKITKRGQNVTFRCDPISEHNRLYWYRQTLGQGPEFLTYFQNEAQLEKSRLLSDRFSAERPKGSFSTLEIQRTEQGDSAMYLCASSPTLPVDEQFFGPGTRLTVL.

Here the CDR3 reads CASSFLAGGELFF. CDR3 DNA: TGTGCCAGCAGCTTCCTAGCGGGCGGGGAGCTGTTTTTT. The V gene is TRBV11-3, the J gene TRBJ2-2; TRBD2 matches 8 bases. The junction had 1 base not matched to a gene; V was cut back by 3 bases and J by 7 bases. CDR1 is SGHNT and CDR2 is YENEEA in the germline V gene. The length of the CDR3 is 13 residues.

The V call is TRBV11-2, the J call TRBJ2-3, with D perhaps assigned TRBD1 or TRBD2 (5 bases each). The V end was cut by 7 bases, the J end by 1 base, with 12 bases between. Germline V gene data show CDR1 as SGHAT and CDR2 as FQNNGV. CDR3 length equals 14 residues. The CDR3 nucleotides read TGTGCCAGCAAAGGGGAGTCGGGCACAGATACGCAGTATTTT. Its protein is CASKGESGTDTQYF. The full variable domain, its missing parts supplied by reference TRBV11-2 and TRBJ2-3, is EAGVAQSPRYKIIEKRQSVAFWCNPISGHATLYWYQQILGQGPKLLIQFQNNGVVDDSQLPKDRFSAERLKGVDSTLKIQPAKLEDSAVYLCASKGESGTDTQYFGPGTRLTVL.

The chain has TRBV7-9 and TRBJ1-1; TRBD1 matches at 10 bases. Germline V gives CDR1 SEHNR, CDR2 FQNEAQ (reference sequence). The CDR3 has 16 residues. V gave up 3 bases and J gave up 4 bases; unmatched junction bases: 8. The CDR3 loop reads CASSFIIRTGGTEAFF. DNA for the CDR3: TGTGCCAGCAGCTTCATCATAAGGACAGGGGGCACTGAAGCTTTCTTT.

The sample holds a few counts of this clone. The chain carries TRBV27 and TRBJ1-2; D not certain. CDR1 is MNHEY, CDR2 SMNVEV, per germline (reference sequence). The CDR3 is 12 amino acids. Trimming left V 6 bases short and J 8 bases short, with 13 bases between. The CDR3 sequence: CASSHGPRGYTF. The CDR3 region has the DNA TGTGCCAGCAGCCACGGGCCACGGGGCTACACCTTC.

Concerning this clone itself: The junction and the germline gene differ at one end; a read error may be behind it. The rearrangement uses TRBV5-1 and TRBJ2-7; D unresolved. There are 15 residues in the CDR3. CDR1 is SGHRS and CDR2 is YFSETQ in the germline V gene. CDR3 in amino acids: CASSLGSASSDEQYF. CDR3 in DNA: TGCGCCAGCAGCTTGGGGTCAGCCTCCTCCGACGAGCAGTACTTC.

This chain connects TRBV15 to TRBJ1-1, with a weak D call TRBD1 (5 bases). The CDR3 consists of 16 residues. The V gene's germline CDR1 is LNHNV and CDR2 YYDKDF (reference sequence). V was pared by 3 bases and J by 6 bases, with 20 bases between. The CDR3 DNA reads TGTGCCACCAGCAGGATGACAGACCCAATGGGGGCTGAAGCTTTCTTT. Its protein is CATSRMTDPMGAEAFF.

This chain joins TRBV19 and TRBJ2-7; TRBD2 matches 13 bases. The CDR3 consists of 15 residues. The junction had 7 bases not matched to a gene; V was cut back by 6 bases and J by 5 bases. Germline V gives CDR1 LNHDA, CDR2 SQIVND (reference sequence). CDR3 sequence (DNA): TGTGCCAGTAGCCCGGGACTAGCGGGGCAAGACGAGCAGTACTTC. Translated: CASSPGLAGQDEQYF.

This chain uses TRBV4-1 with TRBJ2-7, with D maybe TRBD2 (5 bases). This CDR3 comprises 18 residues. The V and J ends lost 0 bases and 3 bases respectively, with 21 bases between them. Germline loops: CDR1 MGHRA, CDR2 YSYEKL. The CDR3 sequence: CASSQDTLDWETDYEQYF. In DNA, the CDR3 is TGCGCCAGCAGCCAAGATACCCTTGACTGGGAGACGGACTACGAGCAGTACTTC.

This clone was seen just once. J is TRBJ2-3 and V is TRBV9; D is unclear. Trimming removed 3 bases at V and 2 bases at J, with 7 bases between. Germline V gene data show CDR1 as SGDLS and CDR2 as YYNGEE. The CDR3 has 13 amino acids. The CDR3 region is CASSGPYTDTQYF. The CDR3 DNA is TGTGCCAGCAGCGGTCCTTACACAGATACGCAGTATTTT.

J is TRBJ1-2 and V is TRBV4-3, with 7 bases matching TRBD1. The J segment lost 8 bases and the V segment lost 0 bases, leaving 9 bases of the junction unmatched. Germline loops: CDR1 LGHNA, CDR2 YSLEER. The CDR3 extends over 15 amino acids. Here the CDR3 reads CASSQDIEGAQGYTF. CDR3 nucleotides: TGCGCCAGCAGCCAAGATATTGAGGGGGCGCAGGGCTACACCTTC.

The chain uses TRBV9 and TRBJ2-3; D is ambiguous. Trimming cost V 3 bases and J 5 bases, with 13 bases left between them. This CDR3 spans 14 amino acids. Germline loops: CDR1 SGDLS, CDR2 YYNGEE. The CDR3 DNA reads as TGTGCCAGCAGCGCCCAGGTGGCTGAAGATACGCAGTATTTT. Translated, it gives CASSAQVAEDTQYF. The whole variable domain, filled in from reference TRBV9 and TRBJ2-3, reads DSGVTQTPKHLITATGQRVTLRCSPRSGDLSVYWYQQSLDQGLQFLIQYYNGEERAKGNILERFSAQQFPDLHSELNLSSLELGDSALYFCASSAQVAEDTQYFGPGTRLTVL.

This clone was seen only once. V usage is TRBV4-1 and J usage is TRBJ2-7; no clear D gene. Per germline, CDR1 MGHRA and CDR2 YSYEKL. Trimming pared 0 bases from V and 5 bases from J, leaving 5 bases between. The CDR3 runs to 12 residues. In nucleotides, the CDR3 is TGCGCCAGCAGCCAAGAAGAGAACGAGCAGTACTTC. It yields the protein CASSQEENEQYF.

The chain links TRBV5-1 to TRBJ1-2; D gene unclear. CDR1 SGHRS and CDR2 YFSETQ come from the germline V gene. The CDR3 loop spans 17 amino acids. V was pared by 4 bases and J by 0 bases, with 19 bases between. This CDR3 reads CASSPSLAGAANYGYTF. CDR3 DNA: TGCGCCAGCAGCCCCAGCCTCGCCGGAGCGGCTAACTATGGCTACACCTTC.

The chain couples TRBV27 to TRBJ2-7, with TRBD2 matching over 8 bases. The CDR3 runs 14 residues. Looked up from germline, CDR1 is MNHEY and CDR2 is SMNVEV (reference sequence). V shed 2 bases, J shed 6 bases, and the junction held 6 bases outside the gene matches. The CDR3 nucleotides are TGTGCCAGCAGTTTAGCGGGAGGCCCGCTCGAGCAGTACTTC. Its translation: CASSLAGGPLEQYF.

The gene calls are TRBV27 and TRBJ2-1; D might be TRBD2 (6 bases). Germline V gives CDR1 MNHEY, CDR2 SMNVEV (reference sequence). The V end lost 2 bases, the J end lost 6 bases, and 11 bases lay between the germline ends. The CDR3 has 14 amino acids. CDR3 bases: TGTGCCAGCAGTTTAGGGGGGACGCTCAATGAGCAGTTCTTC. It encodes CASSLGGTLNEQFF.